The 9 T cell receptor beta chains listed next were all sequenced from one sample in a study of blood T cell repertoires in COVID-19. Sequencing used immunoSEQ multiplex PCR; TCRdb keeps in-frame clones, though not all of them. The sample lists 240,000 or so clones; about 83% were seen once. The specimen sequenced was peripheral blood. All receptors come from a man in his thirties or forties who had recovered from COVID-19.

This clone appeared a single time. This chain connects TRBV5-4 to TRBJ2-4, with D tentatively TRBD2 (7 bases). Germline V lookup: CDR1 SGHNT, CDR2 YYREEE (reference sequence). Trimming cost V 6 bases and J 4 bases, with 14 bases left between them. The CDR3 is 14 residues long. CDR3 bases: TGTGCCAGCACCCTAAGGGGGGGGAAAAACATTCAGTACTTC. Translated: CASTLRGGKNIQYF. Full variable domain (remainder filled in from reference TRBV5-4 and TRBJ2-4): ETGVTQSPTHLIKTRGQQVTLRCSSQSGHNTVSWYQQALGQGPQFIFQYYREEENGRGNFPPRFSGLQFPNYSSELNVNALELDDSALYLCASTLRGGKNIQYFGAGTRLSVL.

V gene TRBV23-1 combines with J gene TRBJ2-1, with 11 nucleotides matching TRBD2. TRBV23-1 is designated an ORF whose function remains uncertain. V was pared by 9 bases and J by 4 bases, with 5 bases of the junction left unmatched. This CDR3 spans 14 amino acids. The CDR3: CARRTSGGYNEQFF. The CDR3 DNA sequence: TGCGCCAGAAGAACTAGCGGGGGTTACAATGAGCAGTTCTTC.

V gene TRBV11-2 combines with J gene TRBJ2-3; 12 bases are a match to TRBD2. The germline V gene encodes CDR1 SGHAT and CDR2 FQNNGV. The CDR3 totals 15 residues. Losses at the gene ends were 3 bases for V and 4 bases for J; bases not matched to a gene: 2. CDR3 region: CASSLGLAGADTQYF. The CDR3 DNA reads TGTGCCAGCAGCTTGGGACTAGCGGGTGCAGATACGCAGTATTTT.

This chain links TRBV5-4 with TRBJ1-2, with TRBD1 matching over 8 bases. The CDR3 runs to 15 residues. V trimming: 4 bases; J trimming: 5 bases; junction bases outside the gene matches: 10. Germline CDR1 is SGHNT and CDR2 is YYREEE (reference sequence). CDR3 loop: CASSLTTRGQYGYTF. The DNA of the CDR3 is TGTGCCAGCAGCCTCACGACCAGGGGGCAATATGGCTACACCTTC.

This clone has just a few counts. J is TRBJ2-3 and V is TRBV10-1, with 9 bases that match TRBD1. The V gene end was trimmed by 2 bases and the J gene end by 0 bases; junction bases not matched to a gene: 9. Germline CDR1 WNHNN, CDR2 SYGVQD (reference sequence). The CDR3 sequence is 18 residues long. The CDR3 region has the DNA TGCGCCAGCAGTGAGAACAGGGGGCGGTTTGGGAGCACAGATACGCAGTATTTT. It codes for CASSENRGRFGSTDTQYF.

The chain links TRBV10-2 to TRBJ1-2; unclear D gene. V was pared by 5 bases and J by 2 bases, with 12 bases between. The CDR3 loop spans 14 amino acids. CDR1 and CDR2 (germline): WSHSY, SAAADI. The CDR3 DNA follows: TGCGCCAGCAGTCAGAGGGTCTCAAACTATGGCTACACCTTC. Its translation: CASSQRVSNYGYTF.

The chain is built from TRBV4-1 and TRBJ2-1; 7 nucleotides match TRBD1. This CDR3 is 15 amino acids long. V shed 4 bases, J shed 4 bases, and the junction held 7 bases outside the gene matches. The germline CDR1 and CDR2 sequences are MGHRA and YSYEKL. CDR3: CASSLRDSAYNEQFF. The CDR3 nucleotides are TGCGCCAGCAGCCTTAGGGACAGCGCTTACAATGAGCAGTTCTTC.

V and J are TRBV7-9 and TRBJ2-1; 9 bases agree with TRBD2. CDR1 is SEHNR, CDR2 FQNEAQ, per germline (reference sequence). This CDR3 spans 13 amino acids. Trimming took 5 bases from V and 8 from J; bases not matched to a gene: 4. The CDR3 spells CASSPSGADEQFF. In DNA, the CDR3 is TGTGCCAGCAGCCCTAGCGGGGCTGATGAGCAGTTCTTC.

This chain joins TRBV4-1 and TRBJ2-3; 11 bases line up with TRBD2. From germline, CDR1 is MGHRA and CDR2 YSYEKL. After removal of 3 bases from V and 2 bases from J, the junction contained 7 bases not matched to a gene. There are 17 residues in the CDR3. CDR3 sequence: CASSHPLAGGITDTQYF. Here the CDR3 DNA reads TGCGCCAGCAGCCATCCGCTAGCGGGGGGAATCACAGATACGCAGTATTTT.